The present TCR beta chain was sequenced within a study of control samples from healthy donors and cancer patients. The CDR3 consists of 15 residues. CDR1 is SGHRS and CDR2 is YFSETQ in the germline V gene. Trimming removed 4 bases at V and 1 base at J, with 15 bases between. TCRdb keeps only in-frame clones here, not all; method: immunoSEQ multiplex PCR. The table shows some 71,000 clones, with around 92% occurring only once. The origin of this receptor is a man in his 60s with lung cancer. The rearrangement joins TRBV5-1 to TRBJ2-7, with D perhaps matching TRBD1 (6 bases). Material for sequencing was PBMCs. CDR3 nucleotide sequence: TGCGCCAGCAGCCGAACAGGGCTCGGGTCCTACGAGCAGTACGTC. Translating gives CASSRTGLGSYEQYV.